This T cell receptor beta chain derives from a study of blood T cell repertoires in COVID-19. Study information: Sites across the United States, Italy and Spain contributed samples from acute and convalescent COVID-19.

Authors' data handling: Cell counts per sample came from amplifying reference gene primers. Method: immunoSEQ multiplex PCR; TCRdb's copy keeps in-frame clones and lacks some. That table is the source of V, J and clone size, and D and trimming were worked out from the DNA. The profile shows about 73,000 clones, roughly 80% of them singletons. From germline, CDR1 is MNHEY and CDR2 SVGAGI. The CDR3 has 15 amino acids. The V end lost 2 bases, the J end lost 4 bases, and 14 bases lay between the germline ends. This receptor was taken from a woman in her fifties or sixties with acute or convalescent COVID-19. The sample consisted of peripheral blood. This rearrangement joins TRBV6-5 to TRBJ1-2; D is uncertain. The CDR3 is CASSYDHSGTYGYTF. The DNA for the CDR3 is TGTGCCAGCAGTTACGATCACTCCGGTACCTATGGCTACACCTTC.